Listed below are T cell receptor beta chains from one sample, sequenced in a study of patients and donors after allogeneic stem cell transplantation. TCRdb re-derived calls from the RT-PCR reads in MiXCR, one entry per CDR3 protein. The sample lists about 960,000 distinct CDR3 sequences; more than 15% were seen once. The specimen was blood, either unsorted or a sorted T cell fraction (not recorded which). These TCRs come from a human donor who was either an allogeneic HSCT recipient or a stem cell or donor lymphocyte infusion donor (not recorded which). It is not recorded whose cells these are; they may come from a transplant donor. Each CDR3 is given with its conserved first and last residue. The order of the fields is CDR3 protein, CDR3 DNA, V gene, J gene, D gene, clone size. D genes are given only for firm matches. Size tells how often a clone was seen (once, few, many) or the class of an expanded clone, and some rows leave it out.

CDR3 protein: CASTPLRGTTFTGYTF
CDR3 DNA: TGTGCCAGCACCCCCTTGCGGGGAACGACTTTTACGGGCTACACCTTC
V gene: TRBV12-3/TRBV12-4
J gene: TRBJ1-2
D gene: NA
clone size: few

CDR3 protein: CASSVQGASTEAFF
CDR3 DNA: TGTGCCAGCAGCGTACAGGGGGCGAGCACTGAAGCTTTCTTT
V gene: TRBV9
J gene: TRBJ1-1
D gene: TRBD1
clone size: NA

CDR3 protein: CSVRGAYEQYF
CDR3 DNA: TGCAGCGTTAGGGGGGCGTACGAGCAGTACTTC
V gene: TRBV29-1
J gene: TRBJ2-7
D gene: NA
clone size: few

CDR3 protein: CASSPMAGPPSYEQYF
CDR3 DNA: TGTGCCAGCAGCCCCATGGCGGGACCGCCGTCCTACGAGCAGTACTTC
V gene: TRBV7-9
J gene: TRBJ2-7
D gene: NA
clone size: few

CDR3 protein: CASSYSYWGDFSEAFF
CDR3 DNA: TGTGCCAGCAGTTACTCGTACTGGGGGGATTTCTCTGAAGCTTTCTTT
V gene: TRBV6-5
J gene: TRBJ1-1
D gene: NA
clone size: NA

CDR3 protein: CASSLAGTGSSYEQYF
CDR3 DNA: TGCGCCAGCAGCTTGGCCGGGACAGGGAGCTCCTACGAGCAGTACTTC
V gene: TRBV5-1
J gene: TRBJ2-7
D gene: TRBD1
clone size: many

CDR3 protein: CASSPHPGQANSPLHF
CDR3 DNA: TGTGCCAGCAGCCCCCACCCCGGACAGGCGAATTCACCCCTCCACTTT
V gene: TRBV7-2
J gene: TRBJ1-6
D gene: TRBD1
clone size: NA

CDR3 protein: CASSQFMGNQPQHF
CDR3 DNA: TGTGCCAGCAGTCAGTTTATGGGCAATCAGCCCCAGCATTTT
V gene: TRBV6-2/TRBV6-3
J gene: TRBJ1-5
D gene: NA
clone size: few

CDR3 protein: CSARLPKMNTEAFF
CDR3 DNA: TGCAGTGCTAGATTACCTAAGATGAACACTGAAGCTTTCTTT
V gene: TRBV20-1
J gene: TRBJ1-1
D gene: NA
clone size: NA

CDR3 protein: CASSHGLAGYEQFF
CDR3 DNA: TGCGCCAGCAGCCACGGACTAGCGGGGTATGAGCAGTTCTTC
V gene: TRBV4-3
J gene: TRBJ2-1
D gene: TRBD2
clone size: NA

CDR3 protein: CASSLGTRSEQFF
CDR3 DNA: TGCGCCAGCAGCCTAGGGACTAGAAGTGAGCAGTTCTTC
V gene: TRBV5-1
J gene: TRBJ2-1
D gene: TRBD2
clone size: few

CDR3 protein: CASNEGAGPHTDTQYF
CDR3 DNA: TGTGCCAGCAACGAGGGGGCAGGTCCGCACACAGATACGCAGTATTTT
V gene: TRBV6-1
J gene: TRBJ2-3
D gene: TRBD1
clone size: NA

CDR3 protein: CASSQDVLGGPDTQYF
CDR3 DNA: TGCGCCAGCAGCCAAGACGTTTTGGGGGGCCCAGATACGCAGTATTTT
V gene: TRBV4-3
J gene: TRBJ2-3
D gene: NA
clone size: few

CDR3 protein: CASSFGQAPLNTEAFF
CDR3 DNA: TGTGCCAGCAGCTTTGGACAGGCCCCTCTGAACACTGAAGCTTTCTTT
V gene: TRBV7-6
J gene: TRBJ1-1
D gene: TRBD1
clone size: few

CDR3 protein: CASSFGEYEQYF
CDR3 DNA: TGTGCCAGCAGTTTTGGGGAATACGAGCAGTACTTC
V gene: TRBV6-6
J gene: TRBJ2-7
D gene: NA
clone size: NA

CDR3 protein: CASEGAGNTIYF
CDR3 DNA: TGCGCCAGCGAGGGGGCTGGAAACACCATATATTTT
V gene: TRBV4-1
J gene: TRBJ1-3
D gene: NA
clone size: NA

CDR3 protein: CSAGPQGTEAFF
CDR3 DNA: TGCAGCGCCGGTCCCCAAGGGACTGAAGCTTTCTTT
V gene: TRBV29-1
J gene: TRBJ1-1
D gene: NA
clone size: NA

CDR3 protein: CSVNRGSEQYF
CDR3 DNA: TGCAGCGTGAACAGGGGAAGCGAGCAGTACTTC
V gene: TRBV29-1
J gene: TRBJ2-7
D gene: TRBD1
clone size: NA

CDR3 protein: CASSYGGDTEAFF
CDR3 DNA: TGTGCCAGCAGTTACGGGGGGGACACTGAAGCTTTCTTT
V gene: TRBV6-5
J gene: TRBJ1-1
D gene: NA
clone size: many

CDR3 protein: CASSPTREVQYF
CDR3 DNA: TGTGCCAGCTCACCAACACGGGAGGTTCAGTACTTC
V gene: TRBV18
J gene: TRBJ2-4
D gene: TRBD2
clone size: few

CDR3 protein: CSATDGGSPLHF
CDR3 DNA: TGCAGTGCTACCGATGGTGGTTCACCCCTCCACTTT
V gene: TRBV20-1
J gene: TRBJ1-6
D gene: NA
clone size: NA

CDR3 protein: CASSLLPGLDTGELFF
CDR3 DNA: TGTGCCAGCAGCTTATTGCCGGGTCTCGACACCGGGGAGCTGTTTTTT
V gene: TRBV7-9
J gene: TRBJ2-2
D gene: NA
clone size: few

CDR3 protein: CATSDSRQGPAGANVLTF
CDR3 DNA: TGTGCCACCAGTGATTCAAGACAGGGCCCTGCTGGGGCCAACGTCCTGACTTTC
V gene: TRBV24-1
J gene: TRBJ2-6
D gene: TRBD1
clone size: NA

CDR3 protein: CASRPGGFLNTEAFF
CDR3 DNA: TGTGCCAGCAGACCCGGGGGGTTCCTGAACACTGAAGCTTTCTTT
V gene: TRBV11-1
J gene: TRBJ1-1
D gene: NA
clone size: NA

CDR3 protein: CASSIDSGSLHNEQFF
CDR3 DNA: TGTGCCAGTAGTATAGATTCGGGCTCCCTACACAATGAGCAGTTCTTC
V gene: TRBV19
J gene: TRBJ2-1
D gene: NA
clone size: few

CDR3 protein: CASSRYSAADTQYF
CDR3 DNA: TGTGCCAGCAGCCGCTACTCGGCAGCAGATACGCAGTATTTT
V gene: TRBV6-1
J gene: TRBJ2-3
D gene: NA
clone size: NA

CDR3 protein: CASSNGLGGGELFF
CDR3 DNA: TGTGCCAGCAGCAATGGGTTAGGAGGCGGGGAGCTGTTTTTT
V gene: TRBV7-2
J gene: TRBJ2-2
D gene: NA
clone size: NA

CDR3 protein: CASSQDMEASGANVLTF
CDR3 DNA: TGCGCCAGCAGCCAAGATATGGAGGCCTCTGGGGCCAACGTCCTGACTTTC
V gene: TRBV4-3
J gene: TRBJ2-6
D gene: NA
clone size: few

CDR3 protein: CASNGVDTQYF
CDR3 DNA: TGTGCCAGCAATGGGGTAGATACGCAGTATTTT
V gene: TRBV12-3/TRBV12-4
J gene: TRBJ2-3
D gene: NA
clone size: NA

CDR3 protein: CASSLALGTGGMNTEAFF
CDR3 DNA: TGTGCCAGCAGCTTGGCGCTCGGGACAGGGGGTATGAACACTGAAGCTTTCTTT
V gene: TRBV5-6
J gene: TRBJ1-1
D gene: TRBD1
clone size: NA

CDR3 protein: CASSQEGTAVYGYTF
CDR3 DNA: TGCGCCAGCAGCCAAGAGGGGACCGCCGTCTATGGCTACACCTTC
V gene: TRBV4-3
J gene: TRBJ1-2
D gene: NA
clone size: NA

CDR3 protein: CAWSPPGLTTGELFF
CDR3 DNA: TGTGCCTGGAGTCCGCCGGGACTTACCACCGGGGAGCTGTTTTTT
V gene: TRBV30
J gene: TRBJ2-2
D gene: NA
clone size: few

CDR3 protein: CASSVVERADTQYF
CDR3 DNA: TGTGCCAGCAGCGTAGTCGAGCGGGCAGATACGCAGTATTTT
V gene: TRBV9
J gene: TRBJ2-3
D gene: NA
clone size: NA

CDR3 protein: CASSLNEGISAGELFF
CDR3 DNA: TGTGCCAGCAGTTTAAACGAGGGTATTTCCGCCGGGGAGCTGTTTTTT
V gene: TRBV12-3/TRBV12-4
J gene: TRBJ2-2
D gene: NA
clone size: many

CDR3 protein: CASSQYKKAGTGSSPLHF
CDR3 DNA: TGTGCCAGCAGCCAATACAAAAAAGCCGGGACAGGGTCCTCACCCCTCCACTTT
V gene: TRBV5-6
J gene: TRBJ1-6
D gene: TRBD1
clone size: NA

CDR3 protein: CASSLVSPVSATGELFF
CDR3 DNA: TGTGCCAGCAGTTTGGTGTCTCCGGTTAGTGCCACCGGGGAGCTGTTTTTT
V gene: TRBV12-3/TRBV12-4
J gene: TRBJ2-2
D gene: NA
clone size: few

CDR3 protein: CASSLRDIVHNEQFF
CDR3 DNA: TGTGCCAGCAGCCTAAGGGACATCGTACACAATGAGCAGTTCTTC
V gene: TRBV7-9
J gene: TRBJ2-1
D gene: NA
clone size: NA

CDR3 protein: CAISGAGEAFF
CDR3 DNA: TGTGCCATCAGTGGGGCGGGTGAAGCTTTCTTT
V gene: TRBV10-3
J gene: TRBJ1-1
D gene: NA
clone size: few

CDR3 protein: CASSLVRVIGELFF
CDR3 DNA: TGTGCCAGCAGCTTAGTTCGCGTAATCGGGGAGCTGTTTTTT
V gene: TRBV7-2
J gene: TRBJ2-2
D gene: NA
clone size: few

CDR3 protein: CASSPDWYNEQFF
CDR3 DNA: TGTGCCAGCAGCCCCGATTGGTACAATGAGCAGTTCTTC
V gene: TRBV7-8
J gene: TRBJ2-1
D gene: NA
clone size: few

CDR3 protein: CASSHPTGEAYEKLFF
CDR3 DNA: TGCGCCAGCAGCCACCCGACAGGGGAGGCTTATGAAAAACTGTTTTTT
V gene: TRBV4-3
J gene: TRBJ1-4
D gene: TRBD1
clone size: NA

CDR3 protein: CASSREQGREQPQHF
CDR3 DNA: TGTGCCAGCAGCCGAGAACAGGGGAGGGAGCAGCCCCAGCATTTT
V gene: TRBV12-3/TRBV12-4
J gene: TRBJ1-5
D gene: TRBD1
clone size: few

CDR3 protein: CASSSETIPRGNEQFF
CDR3 DNA: TGTGCCAGCAGCTCTGAGACAATCCCAAGGGGAAATGAGCAGTTCTTC
V gene: TRBV5-6
J gene: TRBJ2-1
D gene: NA
clone size: many

CDR3 protein: CASSLDTGTSFNEQFF
CDR3 DNA: TGTGCCAGCAGCTTGGACACCGGGACTAGTTTCAATGAGCAGTTCTTC
V gene: TRBV5-6
J gene: TRBJ2-1
D gene: TRBD2
clone size: many

CDR3 protein: CASILLRGTGELFF
CDR3 DNA: TGTGCCAGCATTCTTTTGCGAGGGACCGGGGAGCTGTTTTTT
V gene: TRBV5-6
J gene: TRBJ2-2
D gene: NA
clone size: NA

CDR3 protein: CASSPLPAGAWELFF
CDR3 DNA: TGTGCCAGCAGCCCCCTCCCGGCGGGAGCTTGGGAGCTGTTTTTT
V gene: TRBV3-1
J gene: TRBJ2-2
D gene: TRBD2
clone size: few

CDR3 protein: CASSSDRALTDTQYF
CDR3 DNA: TGTGCCAGCAGTTCGGACAGGGCGCTCACAGATACGCAGTATTTT
V gene: TRBV7-9
J gene: TRBJ2-3
D gene: TRBD1
clone size: NA

CDR3 protein: CASRPSSLNTGELFF
CDR3 DNA: TGTGCCAGCAGGCCGAGTAGTTTGAACACCGGGGAGCTGTTTTTT
V gene: TRBV9
J gene: TRBJ2-2
D gene: NA
clone size: few

CDR3 protein: CASSSRLAGAAGELFF
CDR3 DNA: TGTGCCAGCAGCTCGAGACTAGCGGGGGCGGCCGGGGAGCTGTTTTTT
V gene: TRBV11-2
J gene: TRBJ2-2
D gene: TRBD2
clone size: few

CDR3 protein: CASSRRLAGEAGELFF
CDR3 DNA: TGTGCCAGCAGCCGTCGACTAGCGGGAGAGGCCGGGGAGCTGTTTTTT
V gene: TRBV7-7
J gene: TRBJ2-2
D gene: TRBD2
clone size: NA

CDR3 protein: CASSREIWGNTGELFF
CDR3 DNA: TGTGCCAGCAGCCGGGAAATTTGGGGTAACACCGGGGAGCTGTTTTTT
V gene: TRBV4-2
J gene: TRBJ2-2
D gene: NA
clone size: NA